The clone carrying this T cell receptor (beta chain) was seen a few times. The target antigen is unknown. Next came a second PCR, run for roughly 6 to 11 cycles, which used a sample-barcoded 5' primer along with a J-beta primer mix. TCRdb independently ran MiXCR on the 5' RACE reads; one entry per CDR3 protein. The table has some 850,000 distinct CDR3 sequences, roughly 25% seen once. The data stem from a study of blood T cells in healthy people across ages. Findings of the study overall: Possibly, changes in expanded clonotypes were confounded because donor CMV status was unknown.

Germline CDR1 is MNHEY and CDR2 is SVGAGI. The CDR3 is 14 residues long. V lost 2 bases to trimming and J lost 0 bases, with 7 bases between them. Donors were healthy Caucasian individuals from Russia aged about 6 to 95. Separately, the same data were catalogued under a study of T cells of mothers and their children. That study reports: Donation involved a few healthy Caucasian mothers and the six children that they had. Extracted RNA, in its entirety, went into cDNA synthesis at 1.5 ug per 15 ul.

The chain is built from TRBV6-5 and TRBJ1-1; D is uncertain. This receptor was taken from a boy aged 5-17 years in good health. The sequenced sample was blood. The CDR3 nucleotides are TGTGCCAGCAGTTACACCTACATGAACACTGAAGCTTTCTTT. It encodes CASSYTYMNTEAFF.